The 20 T cell receptor beta chains reported below all come from one sample, sequenced in a study of tumor-infiltrating lymphocytes in primary liver carcinoma. Without any cell sorting, about 19-30 mg of bulk tissue yielded co-extracted RNA and DNA. Synthesis of TCR beta cDNA was carried out from about 0.55 ug total RNA with a constant-region primer. ARM-PCR was slightly modified, and three nested multiplex PCR rounds with it gave rise to the TCR beta libraries. Forward primers for TRBV1-TRBV30 and a C-beta reverse primer served the first two PCR rounds, at 10 cycles each. TCRdb reprocessed the multiplex PCR reads with MiXCR, giving one entry per CDR3 protein. The sample contains 100,000 to 150,000 distinct CDR3 sequences, 55% to 75% of which appear only once. Sample: liver tumor tissue from sampling region 3. Stated subset: tumor region T3, left-lateral pole. The receptors shown here come from a woman aged 55-70 years with primary liver carcinoma and hepatitis B virus infection.

As for this clonotype: It is unclear where the CDR3 begins or ends on the DNA, so no DNA is shown, and the CDR3 is as TCRdb lists it. CDR3 region: CASSFGQGWNTEASF. The chain carries TRBV11-2 and TRBJ1-1; the D call TRBD1 from the table was never checked on the DNA. The CDR3 contains 15 residues when both ends are counted. Germline loops: CDR1 SGHAT, CDR2 FQNNGV.

Worth noting for this clonotype: The junction departs from germline at one end; a sequencing error may be responsible. The gene calls are TRBV11-3 and TRBJ2-1; 7 bases agree with TRBD2. The CDR3 contains 16 residues. Germline CDR1 reads SGHNT; CDR2 reads YENEEA. CDR3 amino acids: CASRLDPSGPYDEQFF. CDR3 DNA: TGTGCTAGCAGATTAGACCCTAGCGGACCCTACGATGAGCAGTTCTTC.

At least ten counts were recorded for this clonotype. This rearrangement joins TRBV29-1 to TRBJ2-5; D is possibly TRBD2 (6 bases). The CDR3 loop spans 14 amino acids. Germline V gene data show CDR1 as SQVTM and CDR2 as ANQGSEA. The V gene lost 3 bases and the J gene lost 0 bases, with 11 bases spanning the gap. The chain's CDR3 is CSVDRGGNQETQYF. The CDR3 DNA reads TGCAGCGTTGACCGGGGCGGGAACCAAGAGACCCAGTACTTC.

This clonotype turned up a few times. A read error may be the cause here, since a much bigger clone is one base away. This chain joins TRBV5-5 and TRBJ1-1, with 9 bases aligning to TRBD1. CDR1 SGHKS and CDR2 YYEKEE come from the germline V gene (reference sequence). The CDR3 runs 13 residues. The V segment lost 0 bases and the J segment 6 bases; nucleotides outside the gene matches: 0. The CDR3 loop is CASSLGTGAEAFF. CDR3 nucleotides: TGTGCCAGCAGCTTGGGGACAGGGGCTGAAGCTTTCTTT.

The V and J genes are TRBV2 and TRBJ1-5; D is ambiguous. CDR1 and CDR2 (germline): SNHLY, FYNNEI. The CDR3 consists of 13 residues. V gave up 6 bases and J gave up 4 bases, with 10 bases separating them. CDR3 sequence: CASRAASNQPQHF. As DNA, the CDR3 is TGTGCCAGCAGGGCAGCCTCTAATCAGCCCCAGCATTTT.

Comment on this clonotype: The junction and the germline gene differ at one end; a read error may be behind it. This chain uses TRBV29-1 with TRBJ1-4; D is undetermined. Germline V CDR1 and CDR2: SQVTM, ANQGSEA. This CDR3 has 13 residues. The CDR3 nucleotides are TGCAGCGTTGAAGGAACCCGGTGTGGAAAACTATTTTTT. Amino acids: CSVEGTRCGKLFF.

This clonotype came up once. A much more abundant neighbour one base away suggests this may be a read error. V and J are TRBV4-2 and TRBJ2-7; 11 bases fit TRBD2. Germline assignment: CDR1 LGHNA and CDR2 YNFKEQ. The CDR3 contains 15 residues. The CDR3 sequence is CASGQDASGRYEQYF. The CDR3 nucleotides are TGTGCCAGCGGCCAAGATGCTAGCGGGAGGTACGAGCAGTACTTC.

This clonotype was counted ten times or more. The CDR3 coding sequence is TGCGCCAGCAGCTTGGCCGGACAGAGAGAGACCCAGTACTTC. Its protein is CASSLAGQRETQYF. The gene calls are TRBV5-1 and TRBJ2-5; D possibly corresponds to TRBD1 (6 bases). CDR1 and CDR2 (germline): SGHRS, YFSETQ. Trimming took 0 bases from V and 4 from J, leaving 10 bases between them. The CDR3 contains 14 residues.

A remark on this clonotype: A read error may produce the germline difference seen at one junction end. This sequence joins TRBV28 and TRBJ2-7; the D is unclear. Germline lookup yields CDR1 MDHEN and CDR2 SYDVKM. This CDR3 comprises 14 residues. In DNA, the CDR3 is TGTGCCAGCAGTACCTGGGCCGGCTCCTACGAGCAGTGCTTT. This encodes CASSTWAGSYEQCF. The variable domain in full, with the rest retrieved from reference TRBV28 and TRBJ2-7, is DVKVTQSSRYLVKRTGEKVFLECVQDMDHENMFWYRQDPGLGLRLIYFSYDVKMKEKGDIPEGYSVSREKKERFSLILESASTNQTSMYLCASSTWAGSYEQCFGPGTRLTVT.

In the case of this clonotype: One end of the junction fails to match germline, which may point to a read error. The chain has TRBV10-1 and TRBJ2-2; perhaps TRBD1 as D (9 bases). The CDR3 has 15 residues. Germline CDR1 is WNHNN and CDR2 is SYGVQD (reference sequence). DNA of the CDR3: TGCGCCAGCAGTGAGTTACAGGGGGCGGCGGGGGGGCTGTTTTTT. Residues: CASSELQGAAGGLFF.

As for this clonotype: A much larger clone lies a single base off, so this may be a read error. The CDR3 DNA sequence: TGTGCCAGCAGCTTGGGCCCCGAGGCCAACTATGGCTACACCTTC. Translation gives CASSLGPEANYGYTF. The rearrangement uses TRBV7-3 and TRBJ1-2, with D uncertain. V was trimmed by 3 bases and J by 2 bases, leaving 13 bases between them. The CDR3 extends over 15 amino acids. Germline CDR1 reads SGHTA; CDR2 reads FQGTGA.

As regards this clonotype: Sequence at one end of the junction differs from germline and may be a read error. The chain recombines TRBV11-3 with TRBJ2-7; 7 positions agree with TRBD1. The CDR3 runs to 15 residues. The germline V gene encodes CDR1 SGHNT and CDR2 YENEEA. CDR3 sequence: CANSPGTVGSYEQYF. CDR3 bases: TGTGCCAACAGCCCCGGGACAGTGGGCAGCTACGAGCAGTACTTC.

The rearrangement links TRBV5-1 to TRBJ2-3; no reliable D call. The V end was cut by 0 bases, the J end by 0 bases, with 8 bases between. The CDR3 is made up of 15 amino acids. Germline CDR1 SGHRS, CDR2 YFSETQ. In DNA, the CDR3 is TGCGCCAGCAGCTTGGTGGTCGATAGCACAGATACGCAGTATTTT. The encoded protein is CASSLVVDSTDTQYF.

About this clonotype: The junction and the germline gene differ at one end; a read error may be behind it. This chain uses TRBV29-1 with TRBJ2-3; D tentatively fits TRBD1 or TRBD2 (5 bases each). Germline V CDR1 and CDR2: SQVTM, ANQGSEA. This CDR3 contains 12 residues. The CDR3 protein is CSVAVGVDTLYF. In nucleotides, the CDR3 is TGCAGCGTGGCAGTGGGGGTAGATACGCTGTATTTT.

CDR3 nucleotides: TGCGGCGCTACCAGGGAAAAGGGTCAGCCCCAGTATTTT. The encoded protein is CGATREKGQPQYF. The rearrangement uses TRBV29-1 and TRBJ1-5, with D perhaps TRBD1 (5 bases). The J call may be wrong; the DNA end is better matched by TRBJ2-3. The length of the CDR3 is 13 residues. The germline V gene encodes CDR1 SQVTM and CDR2 ANQGSEA.

Comment on this clonotype: Given the absence of the conserved phenylalanine or tryptophan at the CDR3 end, a read error is likely. This chain joins TRBV11-2 and TRBJ1-1, with D perhaps matching TRBD1 (5 bases). Germline V gene sequence: CDR1 SGHAT, CDR2 FQNNGV. The CDR3 extends over 15 amino acids. V was trimmed by 1 base and J by 5 bases, leaving 14 bases between them. The chain's CDR3 is CASSLVVEGVTEAFS. CDR3 in DNA: TGTGCCAGCAGCTTAGTAGTGGAAGGGGTTACTGAAGCTTTCTCT.

About this clonotype itself: Its ends do not fully match the called genes, so a read error is possible. The chain links TRBV11-3 to TRBJ2-1, with 7 bases matching TRBD2. CDR1 is SGHNT, CDR2 YENEEA, per germline. The CDR3 has 17 amino acids. CDR3 in amino acids: CTSSLGRGELGVDEQFF. The CDR3 region has the DNA TGTACCAGTAGCTTAGGTCGGGGGGAGTTGGGTGTCGATGAGCAGTTCTTC.

In this sample, this clonotype turned up many times. This sequence joins TRBV6-2 or TRBV6-3 and TRBJ2-3; D is unresolved. Germline CDR1 reads MNHEY; CDR2 reads SVGEGT. The CDR3 is 13 residues long. The V end was cut by 2 bases, the J end by 8 bases, with 11 bases between. CDR3 amino acids: CASSYADVVTQYF. CDR3 bases: TGTGCCAGCAGTTACGCTGACGTGGTTACGCAGTATTTT.

This clonotype was counted many times. The chain joins TRBV29-1 to TRBJ2-2; 7 bases line up with TRBD1. CDR3 length: 13 residues. Trimming took 4 bases from V and 6 from J; bases not matched to a gene: 5. The germline V gene has CDR1 SQVTM and CDR2 ANQGSEA. The CDR3 spells CSVGDRVAGELFF. Here the CDR3 DNA reads TGCAGCGTTGGAGACAGGGTGGCCGGGGAGCTGTTTTTT.

On this clonotype: At one boundary the junction diverges from the germline segment, which might be a read error. This chain uses TRBV6-2 or TRBV6-3 with TRBJ1-6; no firm D call. Germline V lookup: CDR1 MNHEY, CDR2 SVGEGT. CDR3 size: 15 residues. The CDR3, as DNA: TGTACCAGCAGTCTAGACATGGGATCGAGTTCACCCCTCCACTTT. Translation gives CTSSLDMGSSSPLHF.